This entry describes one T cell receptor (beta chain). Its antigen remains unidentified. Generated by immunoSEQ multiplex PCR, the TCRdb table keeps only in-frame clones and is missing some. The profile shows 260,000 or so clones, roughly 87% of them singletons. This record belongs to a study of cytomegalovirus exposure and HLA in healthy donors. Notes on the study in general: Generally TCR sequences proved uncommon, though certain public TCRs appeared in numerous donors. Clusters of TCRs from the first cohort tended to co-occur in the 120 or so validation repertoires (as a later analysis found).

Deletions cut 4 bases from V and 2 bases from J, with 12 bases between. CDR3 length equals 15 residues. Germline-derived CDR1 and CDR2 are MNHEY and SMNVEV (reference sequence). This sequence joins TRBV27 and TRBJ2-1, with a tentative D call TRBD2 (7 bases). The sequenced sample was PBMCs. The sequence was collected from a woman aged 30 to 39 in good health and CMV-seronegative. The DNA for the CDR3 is TGTGCCAGCAGTTGGGGGGGCGGTGCCTACAATGAGCAGTTCTTC. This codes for CASSWGGGAYNEQFF.